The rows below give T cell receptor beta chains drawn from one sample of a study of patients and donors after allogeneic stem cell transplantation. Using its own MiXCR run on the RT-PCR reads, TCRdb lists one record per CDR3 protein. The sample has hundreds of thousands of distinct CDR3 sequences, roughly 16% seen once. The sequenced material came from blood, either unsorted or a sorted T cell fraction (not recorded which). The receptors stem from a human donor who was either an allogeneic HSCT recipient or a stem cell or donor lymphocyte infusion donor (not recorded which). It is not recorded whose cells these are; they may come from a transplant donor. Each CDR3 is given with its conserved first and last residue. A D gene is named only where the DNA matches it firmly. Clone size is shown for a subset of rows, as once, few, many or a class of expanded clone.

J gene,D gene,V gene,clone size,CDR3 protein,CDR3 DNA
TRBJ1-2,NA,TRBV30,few,CAWSERTDGGYTF,TGTGCCTGGAGTGAACGGACCGATGGGGGCTACACCTTC
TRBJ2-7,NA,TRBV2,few,CASRWHRESYEQYF,TGTGCCAGCAGGTGGCACAGGGAATCCTACGAGCAGTACTTC
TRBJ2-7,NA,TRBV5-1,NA,CASSYRVTYEQYF,TGCGCCAGCAGCTATAGGGTCACCTACGAGCAGTACTTC
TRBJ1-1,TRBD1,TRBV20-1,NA,CSARPLQGFTEAFF,TGCAGTGCTCGACCCTTACAGGGGTTTACTGAAGCTTTCTTT
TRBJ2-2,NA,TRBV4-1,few,CASSQGPGLNTGELFF,TGCGCCAGCAGCCAAGGGCCAGGGCTCAACACCGGGGAGCTGTTTTTT
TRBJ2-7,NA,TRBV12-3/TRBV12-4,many,CASSSSYEQYF,TGTGCCAGCAGCTCCTCCTACGAGCAGTACTTC
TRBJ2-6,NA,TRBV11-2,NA,CASSLRGFSGANVLTF,TGTGCCAGCAGCTTACGTGGCTTCTCTGGGGCCAACGTCCTGACTTTC
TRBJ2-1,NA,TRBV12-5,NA,CASVQYNEQFF,TGTGCTAGTGTCCAATACAATGAGCAGTTCTTC
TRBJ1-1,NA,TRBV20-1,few,CSAWGGKNTEAFF,TGCAGTGCTTGGGGAGGCAAGAACACTGAAGCTTTCTTT
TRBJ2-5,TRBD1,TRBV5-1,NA,CASSSGQGALETQYF,TGCGCCAGCAGCTCGGGACAGGGGGCATTAGAGACCCAGTACTTC
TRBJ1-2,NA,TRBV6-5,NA,CASSYSLDPRGGYTF,TGTGCCAGCAGTTACTCCCTGGACCCGAGGGGTGGCTACACCTTC
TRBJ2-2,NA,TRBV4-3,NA,CASSQEAGTLNTGELFF,TGCGCCAGCAGCCAAGAAGCCGGGACGTTAAACACCGGGGAGCTGTTTTTT
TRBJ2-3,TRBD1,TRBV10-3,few,CAISEPGTGDFFTDTQYF,TGTGCCATCAGTGAGCCCGGGACAGGGGATTTCTTCACAGATACGCAGTATTTT
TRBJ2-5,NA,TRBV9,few,CASSVRHAGQETQYF,TGTGCCAGCAGCGTACGACACGCGGGGCAAGAGACCCAGTACTTC
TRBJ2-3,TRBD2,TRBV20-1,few,CSARDLATSGKADTQYF,TGCAGTGCTAGAGACCTTGCGACTAGCGGGAAGGCAGATACGCAGTATTTT
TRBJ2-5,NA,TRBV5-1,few,CASSWEGSSAETQYF,TGCGCCAGCAGCTGGGAAGGGTCGAGTGCGGAGACCCAGTACTTC
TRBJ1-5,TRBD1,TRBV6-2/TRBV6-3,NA,CASSYSSGGGDQPQHF,TGTGCCAGCAGTTACTCGTCAGGGGGCGGTGATCAGCCCCAGCATTTT
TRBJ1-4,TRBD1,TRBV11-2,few,CASSLWWGRGRRWEKLFF,TGTGCCAGCAGCTTATGGTGGGGCAGGGGGCGAAGGTGGGAAAAACTGTTTTTT
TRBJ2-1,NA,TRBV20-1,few,CSAPHRGYNEQFF,TGCAGTGCCCCTCATCGGGGCTACAATGAGCAGTTCTTC
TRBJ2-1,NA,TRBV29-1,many,CSVRRYNEQFF,TGCAGCGTTCGGAGGTACAATGAGCAGTTCTTC
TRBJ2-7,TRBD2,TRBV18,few,CASSTRTSGRAAMYEQYF,TGTGCCAGCTCAACCAGGACTAGCGGGAGGGCCGCGATGTACGAGCAGTACTTC
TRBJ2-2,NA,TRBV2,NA,CAMRGAGELFF,TGTGCCATGAGGGGGGCCGGGGAGCTGTTTTTT
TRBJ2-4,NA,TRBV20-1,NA,CSASAAKYIQYF,TGCAGTGCTAGCGCGGCCAAATACATTCAGTACTTC
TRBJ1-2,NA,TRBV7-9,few,CASSQSGTRGEDTF,TGTGCCAGCTCTCAGTCAGGGACAAGGGGAGAAGACACCTTC
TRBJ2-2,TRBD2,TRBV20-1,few,CSAPRAGAGELFF,TGCAGTGCTCCCCGGGCGGGGGCCGGGGAGCTGTTTTTT
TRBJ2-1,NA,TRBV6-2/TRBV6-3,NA,CASSYEGTRGGQFF,TGTGCCAGCAGTTATGAGGGGACGAGGGGCGGGCAGTTCTTC
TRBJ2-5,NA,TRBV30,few,CAWSPSLETQYF,TGTGCCTGGAGTCCCAGTCTGGAGACCCAGTACTTC
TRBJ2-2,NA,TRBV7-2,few,CASSLPGGKSGELFF,TGTGCCAGCAGCTTACCAGGGGGGAAGTCCGGGGAGCTGTTTTTT
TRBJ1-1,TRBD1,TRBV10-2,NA,CASSSDRGHPEAFF,TGCGCCAGCAGTTCTGACAGGGGTCACCCTGAGGCTTTCTTT
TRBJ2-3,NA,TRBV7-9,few,CASRRGKGPGTTDTQYF,TGTGCCAGCAGACGAGGGAAGGGACCAGGGACGACAGATACGCAGTATTTT
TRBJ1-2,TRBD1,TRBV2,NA,CASSAITGTGRPYGYTF,TGTGCCAGCAGTGCTATTACCGGGACAGGTCGTCCCTATGGCTACACCTTC
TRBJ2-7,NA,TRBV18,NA,CASSLLRAPYEQYF,TGTGCCAGCTCACTTCTCCGGGCCCCTTACGAGCAGTACTTC
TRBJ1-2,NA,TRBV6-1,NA,CASNRGPRFGYGYTF,TGTGCCAGCAATAGGGGACCGCGATTCGGCTATGGCTACACCTTC
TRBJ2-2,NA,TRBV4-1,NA,CASSQELGWTGELVF,TGCGCCAGCAGCCAAGAGTTGGGCTGGACCGGGGAGCTGGTTTTT
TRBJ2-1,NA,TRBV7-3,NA,CASSLLPALSYNEQFF,TGTGCCAGCAGCTTACTCCCGGCGTTGTCCTACAATGAGCAGTTCTTC